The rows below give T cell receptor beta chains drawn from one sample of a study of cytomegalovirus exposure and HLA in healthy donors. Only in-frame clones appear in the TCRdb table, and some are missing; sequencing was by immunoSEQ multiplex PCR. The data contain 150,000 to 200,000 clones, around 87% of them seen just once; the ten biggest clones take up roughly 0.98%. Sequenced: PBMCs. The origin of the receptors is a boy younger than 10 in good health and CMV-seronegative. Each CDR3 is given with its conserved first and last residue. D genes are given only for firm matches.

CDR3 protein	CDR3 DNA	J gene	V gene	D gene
CASTAGTGDIINTEAFF	TGTGCCAGCACCGCAGGGACAGGAGATATAATAAACACTGAAGCTTTCTTT	TRBJ1-1	TRBV28	TRBD1
CASSYSGVDTDTQYF	TGTGCCAGCAGTTACTCAGGGGTAGACACAGATACGCAGTATTTT	TRBJ2-3	TRBV6-5	.
CASSPTGDNSPLHF	TGTGCCAGCAGCCCGACAGGAGATAATTCACCCCTCCACTTT	TRBJ1-6	TRBV6-5	.
CASSHGLGGETQYF	TGTGCCAGCAGCCACGGACTAGGTGGAGAGACCCAGTACTTC	TRBJ2-5	TRBV5-8	TRBD2
CASTRYGSARTEAFF	TGTGCCAGCACTCGATATGGATCGGCGCGGACTGAAGCTTTCTTT	TRBJ1-1	TRBV6-5	.
CATSRDRTFNQPQHF	TGTGCCACCAGCAGAGATAGGACTTTCAATCAGCCCCAGCATTTT	TRBJ1-5	TRBV15	.
CASSLGGGNTEAFF	TGCGCCAGCAGCTTGGGTGGCGGGAACACTGAAGCTTTCTTT	TRBJ1-1	TRBV5-1	.
CASIRTDSYEQYF	TGTGCCAGCATTCGGACAGACTCCTACGAGCAGTACTTC	TRBJ2-7	TRBV2	.
CASSGGQGYNEQFF	TGTGCCAGCAGCGGGGGACAGGGGTACAATGAGCAGTTCTTC	TRBJ2-1	TRBV11-2	TRBD1
CASSLEFKSSYNEQFF	TGTGCCAGCAGCTTGGAGTTCAAGAGCTCCTACAATGAGCAGTTCTTC	TRBJ2-1	TRBV5-5	.
CASSLRTSRGYNEQFF	TGTGCCAGCAGCCTTAGGACTAGCCGGGGGTACAATGAGCAGTTCTTC	TRBJ2-1	TRBV7-6	TRBD2
CASSQELGIDNEQFF	TGCGCCAGCAGCCAAGAACTAGGTATAGACAATGAGCAGTTCTTC	TRBJ2-1	TRBV4-1	.
CASSLAAGTNTGELFF	TGTGCCAGCAGCTTAGCGGCGGGAACGAACACCGGGGAGCTGTTTTTT	TRBJ2-2	TRBV7-3	.
CASSLAGGSYEQYF	TGTGCCAGCAGCCTAGCGGGAGGGTCCTACGAGCAGTACTTC	TRBJ2-7	TRBV2	TRBD2
CASSLGRDTDTQYF	TGTGCCAGCAGCTTAGGCAGGGACACAGATACGCAGTATTTT	TRBJ2-3	TRBV11-2	.
CAWGGGNLNEKLFF	TGTGCCTGGGGTGGAGGAAACCTTAATGAAAAACTGTTTTTT	TRBJ1-4	TRBV30	.